The 2 T cell receptor beta chains below all came from one sample that was sequenced in a study of regulatory T cells in long-lasting Graves disease. Sample time point: newly diagnosed GD, antithyroid drugs for less than 3 months. Preparation of the TCR library used RNA extracted from PBMCs. Building of the TCR beta libraries involved iRepertoire HTBI primers and Arm-PCR of CDR3 regions. From the multiplex PCR reads, TCRdb called clonotypes with MiXCR, one entry per CDR3 protein. The sample lists fewer than 650,000 distinct CDR3 sequences, roughly 16% occurring once. This same sample was also part of a study on T cells in Graves' hyperthyroidism and ophthalmopathy.

This material consisted of peripheral blood mononuclear cells (PBMCs), taken at new diagnosis, from a patient treated with antithyroid drugs. These receptors were taken from a young man with Graves disease.

This clonotype showed up many times. The V call is TRBV2, the J call TRBJ2-7; 9 bases fit TRBD2. After removal of 3 bases from V and 5 bases from J, the junction contained 8 bases not matched to a gene. Germline-derived CDR1 and CDR2 are SNHLY and FYNNEI. The CDR3 length is 15 residues. The CDR3 nucleotides are TGTGCCAGCAGTGACGCGGCTAGCGGGACAAACGAGCAGTACTTC. It translates to CASSDAASGTNEQYF. The full variable domain, its missing parts supplied by reference TRBV2 and TRBJ2-7, is EPEVTQTPSHQVTQMGQEVILRCVPISNHLYFYWYRQILGQKVEFLVSFYNNEISEKSEIFDDQFSVERPDGSNFTLKIRSTKLEDSAMYFCASSDAASGTNEQYFGPGTRLTVT.

This clonotype was recorded at least ten times. In DNA, the CDR3 is TGTGCCAGCACCCCGTTAGCGGGAGGGCCCGAGTCTTGGCAGTTCTTC. Protein: CASTPLAGGPESWQFF. This chain uses TRBV7-9 with TRBJ2-1, with 11 bases lining up with TRBD2. Germline values: CDR1 SEHNR, CDR2 FQNEAQ (reference sequence). Trimming removed 7 bases from V and 12 bases from J; junction bases left unmatched: 17. This CDR3 contains 16 residues.